A single T cell receptor beta chain is shown here with its context. As yet, its antigen is unknown. Other DNA sequences from this sample encode an identical CDR3 as well. V lost 0 bases and J lost 4, with 9 bases in between. The CDR3 is 14 residues long. Germline assignment: CDR1 LNHNV and CDR2 YYDKDF (reference sequence). Time point indicated: blood 4 weeks post-SBRT, at nephrectomy. Documented treatment: 15 Gy SBRT to primary tumor, nephrectomy 4 weeks later. The sample is drawn from a study of radiation and T cells in renal cell carcinoma. Broader study findings: From baseline, blood top tumor clonotypes peaked at 2 weeks post-radiation.

TCRdb's table, derived via immunoSEQ multiplex PCR, lists solely in-frame clones and lacks some. Of tens of thousands of clones listed, about 85% are singletons. V gene TRBV15 combines with J gene TRBJ1-2; D is unclear. This receptor was identified in a man aged 45-60 years with renal cell carcinoma. The specimen was blood, collected from a patient whose treatment included radiotherapy and nephrectomy. This CDR3 is CATSREGYGYGYTF. CDR3 sequence (DNA): TGTGCCACCAGCAGAGAGGGGTATGGCTATGGCTACACCTTC. The variable domain in full, with the rest retrieved from reference TRBV15 and TRBJ1-2, is DAMVIQNPRYQVTQFGKPVTLSCSQTLNHNVMYWYQQKSSQAPKLLFHYYDKDFNNEADTPDNFQSRRPNTSFCFLDIRSPGLGDTAMYLCATSREGYGYGYTFGSGTRLTVV.